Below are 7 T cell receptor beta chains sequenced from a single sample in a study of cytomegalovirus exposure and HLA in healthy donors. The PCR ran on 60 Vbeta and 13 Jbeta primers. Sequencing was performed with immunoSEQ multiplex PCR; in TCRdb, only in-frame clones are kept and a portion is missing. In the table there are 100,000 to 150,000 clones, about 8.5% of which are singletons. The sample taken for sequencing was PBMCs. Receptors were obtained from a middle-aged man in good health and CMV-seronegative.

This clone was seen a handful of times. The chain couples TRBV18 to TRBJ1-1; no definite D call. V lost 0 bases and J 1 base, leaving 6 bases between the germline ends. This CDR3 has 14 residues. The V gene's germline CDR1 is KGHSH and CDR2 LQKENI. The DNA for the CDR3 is TGTGCCAGCTCACCACCAACTTCGAACACTGAAGCTTTCTTT. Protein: CASSPPTSNTEAFF. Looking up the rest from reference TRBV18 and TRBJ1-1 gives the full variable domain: NAGVMQNPRHLVRRRGQEARLRCSPMKGHSHVYWYRQLPEEGLKFMVYLQKENIIDESGMPKERFSAEFPKEGPSILRIQQVVRGDSAAYFCASSPPTSNTEAFFGQGTRLTVV.

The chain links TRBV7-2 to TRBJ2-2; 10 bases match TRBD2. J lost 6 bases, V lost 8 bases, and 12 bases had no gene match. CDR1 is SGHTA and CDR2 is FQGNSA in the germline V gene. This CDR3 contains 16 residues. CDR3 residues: CASGGSGGILAGELFF. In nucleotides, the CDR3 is TGTGCCAGCGGCGGTAGCGGGGGGATTCTTGCCGGGGAGCTGTTTTTT.

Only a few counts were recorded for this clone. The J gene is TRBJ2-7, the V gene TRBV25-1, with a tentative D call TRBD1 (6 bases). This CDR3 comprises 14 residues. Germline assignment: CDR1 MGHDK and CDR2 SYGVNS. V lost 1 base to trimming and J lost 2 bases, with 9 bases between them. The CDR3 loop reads CASSESTGPYEQYF. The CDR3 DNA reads TGTGCCAGCAGTGAATCAACAGGGCCCTACGAGCAGTACTTC.

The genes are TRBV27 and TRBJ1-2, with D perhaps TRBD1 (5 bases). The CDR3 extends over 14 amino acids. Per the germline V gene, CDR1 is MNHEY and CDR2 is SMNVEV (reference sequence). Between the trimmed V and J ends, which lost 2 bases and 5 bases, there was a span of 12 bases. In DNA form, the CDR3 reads TGTGCCAGCAGTTTAACGGGGGAAGGGTATGGCTACACCTTC. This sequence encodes CASSLTGEGYGYTF.

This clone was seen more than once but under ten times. The CDR3 DNA follows: TGTGCCAGTGGAGGGGGACAGGGTCAGCAGCCCCAGCATTTT. Its translation is CASGGGQGQQPQHF. The chain joins TRBV19 to TRBJ1-5; 9 nucleotides align to TRBD1. This CDR3 comprises 14 residues. Germline CDR1 is LNHDA and CDR2 is SQIVND (reference sequence). J gave up 7 bases and V 8 bases, and 9 bases lay outside the gene matches.

The CDR3 DNA sequence: TGTGCCAGCAGCACTCAGACAGGGAGTAATTCACCCCTCCACTTT. Its translation: CASSTQTGSNSPLHF. The chain uses TRBV5-4 and TRBJ1-6; 7 nucleotides line up with TRBD1. V shed 4 bases and J 6 bases; nucleotides not matched to a gene: 7. The V gene's germline CDR1 is SGHNT and CDR2 YYREEE (reference sequence). The CDR3 consists of 15 residues. Full variable domain (outside the CDR3, taken from reference TRBV5-4 and TRBJ1-6): ETGVTQSPTHLIKTRGQQVTLRCSSQSGHNTVSWYQQALGQGPQFIFQYYREEENGRGNFPPRFSGLQFPNYSSELNVNALELDDSALYLCASSTQTGSNSPLHFGNGTRLTVT.

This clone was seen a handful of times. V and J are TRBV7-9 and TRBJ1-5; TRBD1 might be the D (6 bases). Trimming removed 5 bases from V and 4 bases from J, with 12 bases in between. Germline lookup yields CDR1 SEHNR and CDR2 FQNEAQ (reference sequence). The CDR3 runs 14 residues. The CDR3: CASSAQGQNQPQHF. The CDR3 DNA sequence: TGTGCCAGCAGCGCTCAAGGACAGAATCAGCCCCAGCATTTT.